A single sample is the source of the 32 T cell receptor beta chains below, sequenced in a study. Treg sorting used a CD4+CD25+CD127-/low gate. MiXCR, run by TCRdb on the 5' RACE reads, gives a single entry per CDR3 protein. Counted here are roughly 57,000 distinct CDR3 sequences, about a fifth occurring once; the ten biggest clones make up 3.2%. Input material: tumor-infiltrating Tregs sorted from the breast tumor. The receptors originated from a female donor with breast cancer.

The sample holds a few counts of this clonotype. This chain connects TRBV6-5 to TRBJ2-7; tentatively, D is TRBD2 (6 bases). The CDR3 consists of 13 residues. Germline values: CDR1 MNHEY, CDR2 SVGAGI. The V end lost 5 bases, the J end lost 4 bases, and 12 bases lay between the germline ends. CDR3: CASSKGTEYEQYF. CDR3 coding DNA: TGTGCCAGCAGTAAAGGGACTGAATACGAGCAGTACTTC.

As DNA, the CDR3 is TGTGCCAGCAAAAGTCAAGCGTCCTACAATGAGCAGTTCTTC. Amino acids: CASKSQASYNEQFF. This sequence joins TRBV27 and TRBJ2-1; D uncertain. Between the trimmed V and J ends, which lost 7 bases and 1 base, there was a span of 11 bases. In germline, CDR1 is MNHEY, CDR2 SMNVEV (reference sequence). CDR3 length: 14 residues.

The chain joins TRBV10-1 to TRBJ2-4, with TRBD2 identical over 8 bases. V was clipped by 6 bases and J by 3 bases; unmatched bases: 4. The CDR3 loop spans 14 amino acids. Germline CDR1 is WNHNN and CDR2 is SYGVQD (reference sequence). The CDR3 loop reads CASSSGRGKNIQYF. The CDR3 region has the DNA TGCGCCAGCAGCAGCGGGAGAGGCAAAAACATTCAGTACTTC.

This clonotype was seen more than once but under ten times. This chain uses TRBV11-2 with TRBJ2-1, with D perhaps TRBD2 (5 bases). The CDR3 has 13 amino acids. V lost 4 bases to trimming and J lost 6 bases, with 10 bases between them. Germline V gene data show CDR1 as SGHAT and CDR2 as FQNNGV. The CDR3 sequence is CASSSSAANEQFF. CDR3 DNA sequence: TGTGCCAGCAGCTCATCAGCGGCCAATGAGCAGTTCTTC. Filled out from reference TRBV11-2 and TRBJ2-1, the complete variable domain reads EAGVAQSPRYKIIEKRQSVAFWCNPISGHATLYWYQQILGQGPKLLIQFQNNGVVDDSQLPKDRFSAERLKGVDSTLKIQPAKLEDSAVYLCASSSSAANEQFFGPGTRLTVL.

The J gene is TRBJ1-5, the V gene TRBV7-9; D gene ambiguous. The CDR3 sequence is 12 residues long. Trimming shortened V by 5 bases and J by 5 bases, and 7 bases separated the two germline ends. The germline V gene encodes CDR1 SEHNR and CDR2 FQNEAQ (reference sequence). CDR3 protein: CASSLDYQPQHF. In DNA form, the CDR3 reads TGTGCCAGCAGCCTAGACTATCAGCCCCAGCATTTT. Full variable domain (remainder filled in from reference TRBV7-9 and TRBJ1-5): DTGVSQNPRHKITKRGQNVTFRCDPISEHNRLYWYRQTLGQGPEFLTYFQNEAQLEKSRLLSDRFSAERPKGSFSTLEIQRTEQGDSAMYLCASSLDYQPQHFGDGTRLSIL.

As concerns this clonotype: One end of the junction does not line up with germline, which may come from a read error. The rearrangement uses TRBV5-1 and TRBJ2-7; TRBD1 aligns across 9 bases. This CDR3 is built from 14 residues. Looked up from germline, CDR1 is SGHRS and CDR2 is YFSETQ. CDR3 nucleotide sequence: TGCGCCAACAGCCTCTCGACAGGGGGATACGAGCAGTACTTC. Translation: CANSLSTGGYEQYF.

This clonotype was picked up a small number of times. V usage is TRBV6-5 and J usage is TRBJ2-4; 7 bases are a match to TRBD1. The J segment lost 6 bases and the V segment lost 6 bases, leaving 5 bases of the junction unmatched. The CDR3 runs 13 residues. Germline V CDR1 and CDR2: MNHEY, SVGAGI. The CDR3 region is CASSDRAGNIQYF. As DNA, the CDR3 is TGTGCCAGCAGCGACAGGGCTGGAAACATTCAGTACTTC.

This clonotype was observed at least ten times. The rearrangement links TRBV28 to TRBJ1-2; 9 nucleotides match TRBD1. The CDR3 has 12 amino acids. Germline-derived CDR1 and CDR2 are MDHEN and SYDVKM. The V and J ends lost 5 bases and 11 bases, in that order; junction bases with no gene match: 6. The DNA for the CDR3 is TGTGCCAGCAGTCCTGGACAGGGGCAATACACCTTC. As protein: CASSPGQGQYTF.

This clonotype was counted a few times. The rearrangement uses TRBV5-1 and TRBJ1-5; the D gene is possibly TRBD1 (6 bases). Trimming left V 0 bases short and J 3 bases short, with 10 bases between. This CDR3 is built from 15 residues. Germline CDR1 SGHRS, CDR2 YFSETQ. CDR3 nucleotides: TGCGCCAGCAGCTTGGATGGGGGCCCCAATCAGCCCCAGCATTTT. Its protein is CASSLDGGPNQPQHF.

Comments on this clonotype: It may be a read error: a sequence one base away is much more abundant. The V call is TRBV7-2, the J call TRBJ2-5; D is undetermined. Trimming cost V 1 base and J 2 bases, with 8 bases left between them. CDR1 is SGHTA and CDR2 is FQGNSA in the germline V gene. The CDR3 runs to 14 residues. The CDR3 loop reads CASSLDSAQETQYF. CDR3 nucleotide sequence: TGTGCCAGCAGCTTAGACAGTGCGCAAGAGACCCAGTACTTC.

The V call is TRBV28, the J call TRBJ2-7; 11 bases fit TRBD2. Germline V gives CDR1 MDHEN, CDR2 SYDVKM. The V and J ends lost 4 bases and 4 bases, in that order; junction bases with no gene match: 9. This CDR3 contains 16 residues. In DNA form, the CDR3 reads TGTGCCAGCAGTTCTGCCGGGACTAGCGGACAGTACGAGCAGTACTTC. Protein: CASSSAGTSGQYEQYF.

This clonotype was seen a handful of times. This chain uses TRBV29-1 with TRBJ2-1; 12 bases fit TRBD2. J was trimmed by 10 bases and V by 7 bases; bases with no gene match: 5. The CDR3 totals 12 residues. Germline CDR1 SQVTM, CDR2 ANQGSEA. The CDR3 bases are TGCAGCGCCGGACTAGCGGGGACCGAGCAGTTCTTC. It is translated as CSAGLAGTEQFF.

This clonotype appeared many times. The CDR3 loop is CSAVGRDSRNSPLHF. The CDR3 coding sequence is TGCAGTGCGGTGGGGCGGGACAGTCGTAATTCACCCCTCCACTTT. The V call is TRBV20-1, the J call TRBJ1-6, with 7 bases matching TRBD1. Germline V gene sequence: CDR1 DFQATT, CDR2 SNEGSKA (reference sequence). The V and J ends lost 6 bases and 6 bases, in that order; junction bases with no gene match: 11. The CDR3 is 15 residues long.

This clonotype occurred many times. The V and J genes are TRBV7-2 and TRBJ2-3; D may be TRBD2 (5 bases). CDR1 and CDR2 (germline): SGHTA, FQGNSA. The CDR3 runs 15 residues. The V gene lost 1 base and the J gene lost 5 bases, with 13 bases spanning the gap. CDR3 in amino acids: CASSLDFSAGDTQYF. The CDR3 region has the DNA TGTGCCAGCAGCTTAGACTTTAGCGCAGGAGATACGCAGTATTTT.

This clonotype occurred a few times. The chain employs TRBV5-1 and TRBJ1-2; D may be TRBD1 (5 bases). The CDR3 runs to 15 residues. V gave up 3 bases and J gave up 2 bases, with 14 bases separating them. Looked up from germline, CDR1 is SGHRS and CDR2 is YFSETQ. The CDR3 bases are TGCGCCAGCAGCTCTCGCGACAGAAACAACTATGGCTACACCTTC. Its protein product is CASSSRDRNNYGYTF.

This clonotype was recorded a few times. This rearrangement joins TRBV7-3 to TRBJ1-1; the D is unclear. The CDR3 runs to 14 residues. Germline CDR1 reads SGHTA; CDR2 reads FQGTGA. Trimming removed 5 bases from V and 5 bases from J, with 15 bases in between. CDR3 in amino acids: CASSPDIGGTEAFF. The CDR3 DNA sequence: TGTGCCAGCAGCCCAGACATTGGCGGAACTGAAGCTTTCTTT.

This clonotype was counted between two and nine times. V gene TRBV5-1 combines with J gene TRBJ2-3; D is perhaps TRBD1 (5 bases). This CDR3 comprises 14 residues. Germline CDR1 SGHRS, CDR2 YFSETQ. V gave up 5 bases and J gave up 0 bases, with 10 bases separating them. The CDR3 here is CASRDSPSTDTQYF. The CDR3 region has the DNA TGCGCCAGCAGAGACAGCCCGAGCACAGATACGCAGTATTTT.

This clonotype turned up a few times. The chain recombines TRBV5-1 with TRBJ2-3; D is ambiguous. V lost 4 bases, J lost 3 bases, and 15 bases lay in between. The V gene's germline CDR1 is SGHRS and CDR2 YFSETQ. This CDR3 comprises 15 residues. The CDR3 DNA reads as TGCGCCAGCAGCAGGGCAAAGGGTGTAACAGATACGCAGTATTTT. This sequence encodes CASSRAKGVTDTQYF.

This clonotype was recorded a few times. The CDR3 protein is CASSEQTGNVGNQPQHF. As DNA, the CDR3 is TGCGCCAGCAGTGAGCAGACAGGGAACGTGGGCAATCAGCCCCAGCATTTT. This sequence joins TRBV10-2 and TRBJ1-5, with 7 nucleotides matching TRBD1. Trimming cost V 2 bases and J 2 bases; bases outside gene matches: 9. Germline CDR1 and CDR2: WSHSY and SAAADI. The CDR3 covers 17 residues.

This clonotype came up many times. The V and J genes are TRBV10-2 and TRBJ1-2, with 7 bases identical to TRBD1. Germline CDR1 reads WSHSY; CDR2 reads SAAADI. Trimming removed 3 bases from V and 4 bases from J; junction bases left unmatched: 5. CDR3 length: 14 residues. The CDR3 loop reads CASSDNDRVYGYTF. The CDR3 DNA follows: TGCGCCAGCAGTGACAACGACAGGGTCTATGGCTACACCTTC.

This clonotype has a handful of counts. V gene TRBV2 combines with J gene TRBJ2-1; D remains unclear. V was clipped by 1 base and J by 10 bases, with 14 bases between them. CDR1 is SNHLY and CDR2 is FYNNEI in the germline V gene. There are 14 residues in the CDR3. CDR3 bases: TGTGCCAGCAGTGAAGATAATATTAAGATAGAGCAGTTCTTC. Translated, it gives CASSEDNIKIEQFF.

This clonotype was counted many times. This chain uses TRBV7-2 with TRBJ1-2, with TRBD1 matching 10 bases. V was clipped by 1 base and J by 3 bases; unmatched bases: 2. Germline V gene sequence: CDR1 SGHTA, CDR2 FQGNSA. The CDR3 contains 15 residues. CDR3 nucleotide sequence: TGTGCCAGCAGCTTAGTTGGGACAGGGGACTATGGCTACACCTTC. Encoded protein: CASSLVGTGDYGYTF.

The table lists this clonotype with a few counts. Its ends do not fully match the called genes, so a read error is possible. The chain couples TRBV29-1 to TRBJ1-2; D is undetermined. Germline values: CDR1 SQVTM, CDR2 ANQGSEA. The CDR3 sequence is 14 residues long. CDR3 residues: CSVDQGSSNYDYTF. The CDR3 DNA sequence: TGCAGCGTTGATCAAGGGTCCTCAAACTATGACTACACCTTC.

The rearrangement joins TRBV5-1 to TRBJ1-1; 7 bases fit TRBD1. The V segment lost 2 bases and the J segment 3 bases; nucleotides outside the gene matches: 4. The CDR3 length is 14 residues. CDR1 is SGHRS, CDR2 YFSETQ, per germline. The CDR3 coding sequence is TGCGCCAGCAGCTTACAGGGGAAGGACACTGAAGCTTTCTTT. Translated: CASSLQGKDTEAFF.

This clonotype was seen a single time. An end of the junction does not agree with germline; a read error may underlie this. This chain links TRBV6-1 with TRBJ1-1, with TRBD1 as a possible D gene (6 bases). Germline V gives CDR1 MNHNS, CDR2 SASEGT. The CDR3 runs 15 residues. Here the CDR3 DNA reads TGTGCCAGCAGTGAAAGGACAGCGGGGAACACTGAAGCTTGCTTT. It encodes CASSERTAGNTEACF.

The V gene is TRBV10-3, the J gene TRBJ2-6; D call uncertain. CDR1 is ENHRY, CDR2 SYGVKD, per germline. V gave up 4 bases and J gave up 0 bases, with 7 bases separating them. The CDR3 spans 15 residues. DNA for the CDR3: TGTGCCATCAGTGTAGGCCTCTCTGGGGCCAACGTCCTGACTTTC. This sequence encodes CAISVGLSGANVLTF.

This sequence joins TRBV15 and TRBJ2-3; unclear D gene. The CDR3 spans 12 residues. V was shortened by 0 bases and J by 5 bases, with 3 bases between the two germline ends. Germline V lookup: CDR1 LNHNV, CDR2 YYDKDF (reference sequence). DNA of the CDR3: TGTGCCACCAGCAGAGAGGGAGATACGCAGTATTTT. Its protein is CATSREGDTQYF.

This clonotype occurred many times. The rearrangement links TRBV20-1 to TRBJ2-5; D tentatively reads TRBD1 or TRBD2 (5 bases each). V dropped 5 bases and J dropped 4 bases, with 8 bases sitting between them. In germline, CDR1 is DFQATT, CDR2 SNEGSKA (reference sequence). This CDR3 has 11 residues. The CDR3 region is CSAWDVETQYF. The DNA of the CDR3 is TGCAGTGCTTGGGACGTAGAGACCCAGTACTTC.

DNA for the CDR3: TGTGCCACCAGCAGAGGAAGGCTAGCGGCCCTTGACAGGGAGCTGTTTTTT. This encodes CATSRGRLAALDRELFF. This sequence joins TRBV15 and TRBJ2-2; 7 bases line up with TRBD2. V shed 1 base, J shed 9 bases, and the junction held 14 bases outside the gene matches. Germline V gene data show CDR1 as LNHNV and CDR2 as YYDKDF (reference sequence). This CDR3 region has 17 residues.

This clonotype was seen a few times. This sequence joins TRBV6-1 and TRBJ2-2; 7 bases agree with TRBD2. The germline CDR1 and CDR2 sequences are MNHNS and SASEGT. The CDR3 contains 16 residues. V lost 0 bases and J lost 7; bases outside the gene matches: 8. CDR3 sequence: CASSEARLALGGELFF. In DNA, the CDR3 is TGTGCCAGCAGTGAAGCTCGACTAGCCCTGGGCGGGGAGCTGTTTTTT.

The chain uses TRBV7-9 and TRBJ1-2; the match to TRBD1 covers 7 bases. CDR3 size: 15 residues. V lost 5 bases, J lost 3 bases, and 9 bases stayed unmatched. The germline V gene has CDR1 SEHNR and CDR2 FQNEAQ (reference sequence). CDR3 protein: CASSRSRDSDYGYTF. The DNA of the CDR3 is TGTGCCAGCAGCCGAAGCCGGGACAGCGACTATGGCTACACCTTC.

On this clonotype itself: The junction shows a germline mismatch at one end, possibly a read error. The V call is TRBV11-3, the J call TRBJ2-2, with a tentative D call TRBD1 (6 bases). Germline V CDR1 and CDR2: SGHNT, YENEEA. The CDR3 spans 14 residues. The CDR3 sequence is CASGLGGNTGELFF. CDR3 sequence (DNA): TGTGCCAGCGGCTTAGGGGGGAACACCGGGGAGCTGTTTTTT.